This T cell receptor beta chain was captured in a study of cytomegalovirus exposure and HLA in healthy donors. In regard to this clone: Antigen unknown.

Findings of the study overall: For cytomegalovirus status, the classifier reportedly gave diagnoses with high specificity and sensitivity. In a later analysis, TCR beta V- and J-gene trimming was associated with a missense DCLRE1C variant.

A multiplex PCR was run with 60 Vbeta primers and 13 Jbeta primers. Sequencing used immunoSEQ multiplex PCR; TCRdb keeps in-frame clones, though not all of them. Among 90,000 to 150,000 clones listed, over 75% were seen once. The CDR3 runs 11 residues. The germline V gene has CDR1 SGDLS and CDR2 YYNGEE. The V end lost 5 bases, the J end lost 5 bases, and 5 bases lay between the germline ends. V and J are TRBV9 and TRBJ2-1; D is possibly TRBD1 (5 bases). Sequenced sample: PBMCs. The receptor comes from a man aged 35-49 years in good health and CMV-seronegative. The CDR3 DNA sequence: TGTGCCAGCAGGGACAACAATGAGCAGTTCTTC. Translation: CASRDNNEQFF.